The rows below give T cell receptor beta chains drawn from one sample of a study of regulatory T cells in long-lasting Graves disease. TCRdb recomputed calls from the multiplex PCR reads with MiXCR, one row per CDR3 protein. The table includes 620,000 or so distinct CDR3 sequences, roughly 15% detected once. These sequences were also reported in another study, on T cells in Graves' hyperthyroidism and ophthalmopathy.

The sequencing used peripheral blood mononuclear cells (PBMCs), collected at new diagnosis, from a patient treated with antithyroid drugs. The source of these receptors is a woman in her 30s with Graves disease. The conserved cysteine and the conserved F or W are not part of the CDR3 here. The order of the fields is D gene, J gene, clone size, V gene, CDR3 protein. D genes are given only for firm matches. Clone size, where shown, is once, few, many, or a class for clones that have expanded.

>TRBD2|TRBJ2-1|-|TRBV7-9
ASSSDGLAGSQF
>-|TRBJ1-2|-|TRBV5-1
ASSFLQGSNYGYT
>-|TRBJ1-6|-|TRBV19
ASSMAGADSPLH
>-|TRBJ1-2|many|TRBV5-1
ASSLGTANYGYT
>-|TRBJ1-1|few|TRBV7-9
ASSLAPRDTEAF
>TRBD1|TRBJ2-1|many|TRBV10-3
AISDTLWFGTGGYNEQF
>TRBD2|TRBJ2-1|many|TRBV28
ASGRETYNEQF
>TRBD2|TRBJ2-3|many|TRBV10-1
ASSESSSGRADTQY
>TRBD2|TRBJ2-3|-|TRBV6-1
ASKTSGVTDTQY
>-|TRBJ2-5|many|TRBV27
ASSFRSGQPGETQY
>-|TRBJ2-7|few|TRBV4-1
ASSHETADSYEQY
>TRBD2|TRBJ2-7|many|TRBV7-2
ASGTSGSNEQY
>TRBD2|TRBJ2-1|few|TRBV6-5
ASSWGLAGLNEQF
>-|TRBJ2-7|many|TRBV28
ASSPGHRLTYEQY
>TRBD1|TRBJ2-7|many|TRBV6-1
ASSKPDRVTYEQY
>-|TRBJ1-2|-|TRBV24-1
ATSDGSGYTVNNYGNT
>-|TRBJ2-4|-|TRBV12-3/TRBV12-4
ASAMDVAKNIQY
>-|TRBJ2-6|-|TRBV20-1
SAYTPGRTSGANVLT
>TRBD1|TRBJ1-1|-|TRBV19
ARIDRGLAGTEAF
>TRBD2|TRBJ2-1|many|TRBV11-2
ASSLTSGLANEQF
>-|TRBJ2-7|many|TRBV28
ASKGGWGYYEQY
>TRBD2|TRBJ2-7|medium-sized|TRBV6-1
ATARQGPAPGLAGISYEQY
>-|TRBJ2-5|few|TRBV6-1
ATLQETQY
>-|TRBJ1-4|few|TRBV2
ASSPRNEKLF
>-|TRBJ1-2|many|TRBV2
ASSEGSDYGYT
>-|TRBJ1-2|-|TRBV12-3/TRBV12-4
ASSFGGRDSYGYT
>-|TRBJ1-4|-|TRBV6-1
ASSEWGLEKLF
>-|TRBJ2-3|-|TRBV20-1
SASKGSTDTQY
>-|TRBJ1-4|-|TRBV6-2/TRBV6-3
ASNPRWDSTNEKLF
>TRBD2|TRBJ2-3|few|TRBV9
ASSVSASSGSWDTQY
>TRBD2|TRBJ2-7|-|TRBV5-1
ASSRNQGTSGYYEQY
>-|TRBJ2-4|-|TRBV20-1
SARDRGAKNIQY
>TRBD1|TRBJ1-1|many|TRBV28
ASRLGTGGPTEAF
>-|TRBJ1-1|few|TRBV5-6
ASTMDRSTEAF
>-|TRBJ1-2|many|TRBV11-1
ASSLTDSNYGYT
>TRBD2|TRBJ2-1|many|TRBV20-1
SASGGLAGFNEQF
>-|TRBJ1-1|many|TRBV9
ASSVGERLNTEAF
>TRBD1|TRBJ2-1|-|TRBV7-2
ASSFLGGLRYNEQF
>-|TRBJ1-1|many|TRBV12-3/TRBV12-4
ASSPTGLNSEAF
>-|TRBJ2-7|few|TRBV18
ASSPVEQGPYEQY
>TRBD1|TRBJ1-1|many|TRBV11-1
ASSLGDRGLLTRNTEAF
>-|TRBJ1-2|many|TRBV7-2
ASGVGIYGYT
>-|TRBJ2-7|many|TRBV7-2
ASSSQLANSYEQY
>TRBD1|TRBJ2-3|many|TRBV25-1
ASSEDRTGSLSTDTQY
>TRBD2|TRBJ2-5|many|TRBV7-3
ASSLRPSGQETQY
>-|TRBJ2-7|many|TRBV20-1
SARDQVGASYEQY
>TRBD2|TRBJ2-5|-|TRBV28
ASRSGGDETQY
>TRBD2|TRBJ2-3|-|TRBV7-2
ASSSGLAVLSTDTQY
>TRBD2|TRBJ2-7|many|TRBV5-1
ASSSLAGGGREQY
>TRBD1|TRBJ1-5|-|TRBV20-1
SAPGGNTNQPQH
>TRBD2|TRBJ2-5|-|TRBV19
ATSTSGLQETQY
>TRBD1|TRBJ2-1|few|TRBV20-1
SATTPQGAQEQF
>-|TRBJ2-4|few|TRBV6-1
ASRSPGDGKNIQY
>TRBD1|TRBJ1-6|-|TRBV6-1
ASSELTGLNSPLH